Below, one T cell receptor beta chain is given with its context. Its target is not known. Other DNA sequences of this sample code for an identical CDR3. V was pared by 5 bases and J by 1 base, with 7 bases between. Germline V gene sequence: CDR1 SGHTA, CDR2 FQGTGA. The CDR3 has 13 amino acids. Assay: immunoSEQ multiplex PCR; the TCRdb copy retains only in-frame clones and omits some. The table records about 2.5 million clones, 80% to 95% of them present only once. A CD45RA+ naive subset and a CD45RA-negative memory subset were split from CD4+ cells. This sample was taken from a study of shared clonotypes between healthy human individuals. Study-wide background: Sampling drew on donors who were a couple of women and a few men aged 18 to 49. Study results and limitations: Naive subsets usually exceeded memory subsets in estimated richness. An expected dependence of interdonor clonotype sharing on sequencing depth was noted.

V and J are TRBV7-3 and TRBJ2-3; D not resolved. The source is a man between 18 and 35 years old in good health. Some clones in this sample may be carry-over from other donors' samples. Sequencing input: naive CD4+ T cells from PBMCs. Subset in this sample: CD45RA+ positively selected. The CDR3 loop is CASSPSGTDTQYF. The DNA for the CDR3 is TGTGCCAGCAGCCCGTCGGGCACAGATACGCAGTATTTT.